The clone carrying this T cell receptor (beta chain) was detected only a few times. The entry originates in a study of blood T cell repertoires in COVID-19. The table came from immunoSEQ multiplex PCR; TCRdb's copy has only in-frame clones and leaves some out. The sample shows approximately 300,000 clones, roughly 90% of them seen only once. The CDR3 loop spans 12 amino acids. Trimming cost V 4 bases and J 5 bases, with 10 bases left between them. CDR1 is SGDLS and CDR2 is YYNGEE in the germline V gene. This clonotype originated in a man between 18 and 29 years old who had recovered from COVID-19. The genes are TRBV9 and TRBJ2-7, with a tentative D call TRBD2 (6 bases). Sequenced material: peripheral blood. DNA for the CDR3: TGTGCCAGCAGCCCCGGGAGTGACGAGCAGTACTTC. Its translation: CASSPGSDEQYF.